Below are 27 T cell receptor beta chains sequenced from a single sample in a study of blood T cell repertoires in COVID-19. Clones were read by immunoSEQ multiplex PCR, and TCRdb kept only the in-frame ones, dropping some. The sample has fewer than 300,000 clones, over 65% seen once. The sequenced sample consisted of peripheral blood. These receptors came from a woman aged 80 or older with acute or convalescent COVID-19.

The chain has TRBV12-3 or TRBV12-4 and TRBJ1-1; D not certain. The CDR3 contains 13 residues. Trimming stripped 0 bases from V and 11 bases from J, with 13 bases between. DNA for the CDR3: TGTGCCAGCAGTTTAGCGCATATGAAGGAGGCTTTCTTT. Translation: CASSLAHMKEAFF.

This clone was seen a few times. The CDR3 here is CASSVGGTSGADTQYF. Written as DNA, the CDR3 is TGTGCCAGCAGCGTAGGGGGGACTAGCGGGGCCGATACGCAGTATTTT. The rearrangement uses TRBV9 and TRBJ2-3; 13 bases match TRBD2. The CDR3 is made up of 16 amino acids. From germline, CDR1 is SGDLS and CDR2 YYNGEE. V lost 0 bases, J lost 6 bases, and 4 bases stayed unmatched.

The rearrangement joins TRBV19 to TRBJ2-5; D may be TRBD2 (6 bases). V lost 4 bases and J lost 7, with 13 bases in between. Germline assignment: CDR1 LNHDA and CDR2 SQIVND (reference sequence). The CDR3 length is 13 residues. CDR3 in amino acids: CASSTGEVGTQYF. The DNA of the CDR3 is TGTGCCAGTAGTACGGGGGAAGTGGGGACCCAGTACTTC.

The chain joins TRBV6-1 to TRBJ1-2; no clear D. V was cut by 2 bases and J by 0 bases, with 4 bases left in between. Germline V gene lookup returns CDR1 MNHNS and CDR2 SASEGT. The CDR3 is 13 residues long. CDR3 sequence: CASSEITNYGYTF. CDR3 nucleotides: TGTGCCAGCAGTGAAATTACTAACTATGGCTACACCTTC.

The V and J genes are TRBV5-1 and TRBJ1-2, with 9 bases lining up with TRBD1. J was trimmed by 8 bases and V by 3 bases; bases with no gene match: 5. CDR1 and CDR2 from the germline V gene are SGHRS and YFSETQ. The CDR3 runs 13 residues. This chain's CDR3 is CASSWEDRGGYTF. CDR3 in DNA: TGCGCCAGCAGCTGGGAGGACAGGGGAGGCTACACCTTC.

The chain combines TRBV18 with TRBJ1-3, with 9 nucleotides matching TRBD1. CDR3 length: 16 amino acids. Germline V CDR1 and CDR2: KGHSH, LQKENI. J was trimmed by 1 base and V by 2 bases; bases with no gene match: 3. Written as DNA, the CDR3 is TGTGCCAGCTCACCAATTGACAGGGGGTCTGGAAACACCATATATTTT. This encodes CASSPIDRGSGNTIYF.

J is TRBJ1-5 and V is TRBV6-5; 8 positions agree with TRBD1. The trim removed 7 bases at V and 2 bases at J, leaving 7 bases unmatched. Germline assignment: CDR1 MNHEY and CDR2 SVGAGI. The CDR3 runs 15 residues. The CDR3: CASTRDRGGNQPQHF. In nucleotides, the CDR3 is TGTGCCAGCACCCGCGACAGGGGAGGCAATCAGCCCCAGCATTTT.

This clone was counted a few times. The V call is TRBV5-1, the J call TRBJ1-1, with D perhaps TRBD1 (5 bases). Germline CDR1 is SGHRS and CDR2 is YFSETQ. Trimming took 2 bases from V and 1 from J, leaving 12 bases between them. This CDR3 contains 15 residues. DNA of the CDR3: TGCGCCAGCAGCTTCCAGGGAAGAGGGAACACTGAAGCTTTCTTT. Amino acids: CASSFQGRGNTEAFF.

This clone turned up a few times. Other nucleotide sequences from this sample produce the same CDR3. The rearrangement links TRBV18 to TRBJ2-7; TRBD1 agrees at 10 bases. V shed 2 bases, J shed 3 bases, and the junction held 1 base outside the gene matches. The length of the CDR3 is 14 residues. Germline V gene sequence: CDR1 KGHSH, CDR2 LQKENI. CDR3 region: CASSPGTGDYEQYF. The CDR3 DNA follows: TGTGCCAGCTCACCAGGGACAGGGGACTACGAGCAGTACTTC.

The genes are TRBV7-2 and TRBJ1-3; TRBD1 might be the D (5 bases). V lost 10 bases, J lost 0 bases, and 10 bases lay in between. Germline CDR1 reads SGHTA; CDR2 reads FQGNSA. The CDR3 runs to 13 residues. This CDR3 is CATGRGSGNTIYF. The CDR3, as DNA: TGTGCCACCGGAAGGGGCTCTGGAAACACCATATATTTT.

This clone was found a few times. The V and J genes are TRBV4-1 and TRBJ2-1, with a possible D match to TRBD1 (6 bases). This CDR3 has 18 amino acids. CDR1 MGHRA and CDR2 YSYEKL come from the germline V gene. V was cut by 1 base and J by 3 bases, with 19 bases left in between. This CDR3 reads CASSQAHRDVAFYNEQFF. In DNA, the CDR3 is TGCGCCAGCAGCCAAGCCCACAGGGACGTCGCCTTCTACAATGAGCAGTTCTTC.

V and J are TRBV6-5 and TRBJ1-2, with a weak D call TRBD1 (5 bases). CDR3 length: 14 residues. V gave up 2 bases and J gave up 7 bases, with 14 bases separating them. Germline V lookup: CDR1 MNHEY, CDR2 SVGAGI. Here the CDR3 reads CASSYLQGGFGYTF. DNA of the CDR3: TGTGCCAGCAGTTACCTGCAGGGAGGCTTTGGCTACACCTTC.

The chain recombines TRBV6-1 with TRBJ2-1; D perhaps matches TRBD1 (5 bases). Germline V gene data show CDR1 as MNHNS and CDR2 as SASEGT. The CDR3 has 15 amino acids. Trimming shortened V by 2 bases and J by 1 base, and 9 bases separated the two germline ends. The DNA of the CDR3 is TGTGCCAGCAGTGAACAGTGGACATCCTACAATGAGCAGTTCTTC. The encoded protein is CASSEQWTSYNEQFF.

This clone was found a few times. The V and J genes are TRBV7-2 and TRBJ2-5; D not certain. Trimming cost V 4 bases and J 4 bases, with 16 bases left between them. CDR3 length equals 15 residues. Germline V gives CDR1 SGHTA, CDR2 FQGNSA. As DNA, the CDR3 is TGTGCCAGCAGCTCCCTTTTCCGCCGGGTAGAGACCCAGTACTTC. This codes for CASSSLFRRVETQYF.

This clone was picked up one time. The chain is built from TRBV6-4 and TRBJ2-3, with D unclear. Germline CDR1 reads MRHNA; CDR2 reads SNTAGT. There are 16 residues in the CDR3. Trimming cost V 2 bases and J 4 bases, with 16 bases left between them. The CDR3 sequence: CASSDTTGLGADTQYF. CDR3 bases: TGTGCCAGCAGTGACACGACTGGTTTAGGAGCAGATACGCAGTATTTT.

This clone was counted at least ten times. The CDR3, as DNA: TGTGCCATCAGTGAGCCAGGTCCAGTCAACCGCACAGATACGCAGTATTTT. This codes for CAISEPGPVNRTDTQYF. The genes are TRBV10-3 and TRBJ2-3; D ambiguous. This CDR3 has 17 residues. Trimming pared 2 bases from V and 1 base from J, leaving 16 bases between. Germline V gene data show CDR1 as ENHRY and CDR2 as SYGVKD.

The rearrangement joins TRBV6-2 or TRBV6-3 to TRBJ1-2, with D perhaps TRBD1 (5 bases). Germline CDR1 is MNHEY and CDR2 is SVGEGT. Trimming took 1 base from V and 8 from J, leaving 14 bases between them. The CDR3 runs 14 residues. CDR3 coding DNA: TGTGCCAGCAGTTACTGGGCAGGGCAATACGGCTACACCTTC. As protein: CASSYWAGQYGYTF.

The chain combines TRBV19 with TRBJ1-5, with a weak D call TRBD1 (5 bases). The CDR3 has 14 amino acids. V was trimmed by 9 bases and J by 6 bases, leaving 18 bases between them. The V gene's germline CDR1 is LNHDA and CDR2 SQIVND (reference sequence). The DNA of the CDR3 is TGTGCCAGCGGGGGTGTCCAGGGCGGTCAGCCCCAGCATTTT. This gives the protein CASGGVQGGQPQHF.

Here the CDR3 reads CASSPTGVGVTEAFF. Written as DNA, the CDR3 is TGTGCCAGCTCACCCACAGGGGTCGGGGTCACTGAAGCTTTCTTT. The rearrangement uses TRBV18 and TRBJ1-1; TRBD1 agrees at 7 bases. Losses at the gene ends were 3 bases for V and 4 bases for J; bases not matched to a gene: 8. This CDR3 has 15 amino acids. Germline CDR1 reads KGHSH; CDR2 reads LQKENI.

As regards this clone: Other DNA sequences within the sample encode an identical CDR3. The chain joins TRBV5-1 to TRBJ2-1, with 9 bases matching TRBD1. This CDR3 has 15 amino acids. V shed 0 bases, J shed 7 bases, and the junction held 5 bases outside the gene matches. CDR1 and CDR2 from the germline V gene are SGHRS and YFSETQ. The CDR3 DNA reads as TGCGCCAGCAGCTTGGGCGGGACAGGGACTAATGAGCAGTTCTTC. Protein: CASSLGGTGTNEQFF.

This chain connects TRBV7-2 to TRBJ2-5, with TRBD2 identical over 13 bases. V lost 1 base to trimming and J lost 11 bases; unmatched junction nucleotides: 16. There are 18 residues in the CDR3. CDR1 is SGHTA, CDR2 FQGNSA, per germline. The DNA of the CDR3 is TGTGCCAGCAGCTTAGGGACTAGCGGGAGCCCCACAACTAGGGAGCAGTACTTC. This translates into CASSLGTSGSPTTREQYF.

The chain employs TRBV29-1 and TRBJ1-2; D is possibly TRBD1 (6 bases). Germline loops: CDR1 SQVTM, CDR2 ANQGSEA. Deletions cut 4 bases from V and 0 bases from J, with 15 bases between. The CDR3 is 15 residues long. CDR3 DNA: TGCAGCGTTGCTCAGGGGACCACTTCTAACTATGGCTACACCTTC. Its protein is CSVAQGTTSNYGYTF.

The chain links TRBV3-1 (or the pseudogene TRBV3-2) to TRBJ1-1, with TRBD1 identical over 7 bases. With 2 bases clipped from V and 1 base from J, the junction kept 4 bases outside the gene matches. The length of the CDR3 is 15 residues. Germline V gene lookup returns CDR1 LGHDT and CDR2 YNNKEL (reference sequence). For the CDR3, the DNA is TGTGCCAGCAGCCAAACAGGGGTCCCGAACACTGAAGCTTTCTTT. Protein: CASSQTGVPNTEAFF.

The chain employs TRBV6-5 and TRBJ2-2; 10 positions match TRBD1. The CDR3 runs 15 residues. Germline loops: CDR1 MNHEY, CDR2 SVGAGI. V shed 2 bases and J 6 bases; nucleotides not matched to a gene: 3. The CDR3 is CASSYRDRGAGELFF. In DNA, the CDR3 is TGTGCCAGCAGTTACCGGGACAGGGGCGCCGGGGAGCTGTTTTTT.

This clone was seen a few times. V gene TRBV25-1 combines with J gene TRBJ1-2; 8 bases are a match to TRBD1. The length of the CDR3 is 15 residues. Germline assignment: CDR1 MGHDK and CDR2 SYGVNS. V lost 3 bases, J lost 6 bases, and 9 bases stayed unmatched. Here the CDR3 reads CASSDRGQFFNGYTF. The CDR3 DNA sequence: TGTGCCAGCAGTGACAGGGGGCAATTTTTTAATGGCTACACCTTC.

The rearrangement joins TRBV6-5 to TRBJ1-2; 9 bases align to TRBD1. This CDR3 has 15 residues. Germline assignment: CDR1 MNHEY and CDR2 SVGAGI. Trimming at V came to 7 bases and at J to 2 bases, leaving 8 bases not matched to a gene. CDR3 DNA: TGTGCCAGCACCCCATTGGGGACAGGGAACTATGGCTACACCTTC. This gives the protein CASTPLGTGNYGYTF.

The J gene is TRBJ1-5, the V gene TRBV4-2; a possible D gene is TRBD1 (6 bases). V lost 0 bases and J 9 bases, leaving 15 bases between the germline ends. Germline V gene lookup returns CDR1 LGHNA and CDR2 YNFKEQ. The CDR3 consists of 15 residues. In nucleotides, the CDR3 is TGTGCCAGCAGCCAAGATTGGGACAACCTAGGGCCCCAGCATTTT. Translated: CASSQDWDNLGPQHF.